These 27 T cell receptor beta chains share one sample of origin, sequenced in a study of cytomegalovirus exposure and HLA in healthy donors. Vbeta (60) and Jbeta (13) primers were used in the PCR. Assay: immunoSEQ multiplex PCR; the TCRdb copy retains only in-frame clones and omits some. The profile covers about 140,000 clones, with 80% to 85% appearing a single time and roughly 1.2% taken by the ten largest. Sequencing was done on a sample of PBMCs. Source of these receptors: a male donor in good health and CMV-seropositive.

The rearrangement links TRBV5-1 to TRBJ2-7; D is unclear. Germline V gene sequence: CDR1 SGHRS, CDR2 YFSETQ. With 2 bases removed from V and 0 bases from J, the gap between germline ends came to 15 bases. The CDR3 totals 16 residues. The CDR3 bases are TGCGCCAGCAGCTTTGTTTCAGGCGACCCCTCCTACGAGCAGTACTTC. Encoded protein: CASSFVSGDPSYEQYF.

J is TRBJ1-1 and V is TRBV12-1; the table assigns TRBD1, which was not confirmed against the DNA. TRBV12-1 is tagged as a pseudogene. The CDR3 is 17 amino acids. CDR3 coding DNA: TGTGCCAGCAGCTTTGCACGCGTAGGGGACATTGTCGCTGAAGCTTTCTTT. Amino acids: CASSFARVGDIVAEAFF.

The CDR3 bases are TGCGCCAGCAGTGAAGGGCGACAGCTCCATCAGCCCCAGCATTTT. It translates to CASSEGRQLHQPQHF. The gene calls are TRBV10-2 and TRBJ1-5; D possibly corresponds to TRBD1 (5 bases). Germline-derived CDR1 and CDR2 are WSHSY and SAAADI. The germline V and J ends were trimmed by 3 bases and 5 bases, with 14 bases remaining between them. The CDR3 has 15 amino acids.

The chain recombines TRBV7-3 with TRBJ2-3, with 7 bases aligning to TRBD2. CDR3 length: 13 amino acids. Germline-derived CDR1 and CDR2 are SGHTA and FQGTGA. The V and J ends lost 2 bases and 6 bases, in that order; junction bases with no gene match: 2. CDR3 region: CASSLWGGDTQYF. DNA of the CDR3: TGTGCCAGCAGCTTATGGGGGGGGGATACGCAGTATTTT.

The chain combines TRBV7-2 with TRBJ2-7, with 12 bases lining up with TRBD2. Per germline, CDR1 SGHTA and CDR2 FQGNSA. With V trimmed by 5 bases and J by 4 bases, 6 bases remained unmatched. The CDR3 consists of 15 residues. The CDR3 region is CASSAGLAGTYEQYF. CDR3 sequence (DNA): TGTGCCAGCAGCGCCGGACTAGCGGGAACATACGAGCAGTACTTC.

This chain links TRBV10-1 with TRBJ1-1, with D maybe TRBD1 (6 bases). CDR1 WNHNN and CDR2 SYGVQD come from the germline V gene (reference sequence). V lost 5 bases and J lost 11, with 18 bases in between. This CDR3 is 13 amino acids long. Here the CDR3 reads CASSQGRASVAFF. The CDR3 DNA reads TGCGCCAGCAGTCAGGGGCGGGCGTCGGTTGCTTTCTTT.

This chain uses TRBV5-1 with TRBJ2-5, with TRBD2 matching 11 bases. V dropped 0 bases and J dropped 5; count of bases not matched to a gene: 6. The CDR3 is 16 amino acids. Germline V gives CDR1 SGHRS, CDR2 YFSETQ. CDR3 region: CASSLGPSGGYETQYF. CDR3 bases: TGCGCCAGCAGCTTGGGTCCTAGCGGGGGGTATGAGACCCAGTACTTC.

V and J are TRBV10-1 and TRBJ1-1; no reliable D call. The ends were cut back, 4 bases at V and 1 base at J, with 13 bases in the middle. CDR3 size: 15 residues. Looked up from germline, CDR1 is WNHNN and CDR2 is SYGVQD (reference sequence). The CDR3 nucleotides are TGCGCCAGCAGTGCAGGTAACTGGAAGAACACTGAAGCTTTCTTT. As protein: CASSAGNWKNTEAFF.

The chain links TRBV6-5 to TRBJ1-5, with 8 bases matching TRBD1. After removal of 5 bases from V and 4 bases from J, the junction contained 4 bases not matched to a gene. Germline CDR1 is MNHEY and CDR2 is SVGAGI. The CDR3 has 14 residues. The DNA for the CDR3 is TGTGCCAGCAGTCGGGGGACAGGTAATCAGCCCCAGCATTTT. The encoded protein is CASSRGTGNQPQHF.

The chain joins TRBV6-6 to TRBJ1-1, with TRBD1 matching over 8 bases. J was trimmed by 5 bases and V by 5 bases; bases with no gene match: 13. Germline V gene lookup returns CDR1 MNHNY and CDR2 SVGAGI (reference sequence). CDR3 length: 16 residues. Here the CDR3 DNA reads TGTGCCAGCAGTCCCTCGGGCCAGGGGGCTAGGACTGAAGCTTTCTTT. Its translation is CASSPSGQGARTEAFF.

For this clone: At one end, the junction sequence differs from germline, possibly due to a read error. The V call is TRBV11-3, the J call TRBJ1-6; D gene unclear. CDR1 SGHNT and CDR2 YENEEA come from the germline V gene. The CDR3 is 8 amino acids. The CDR3 loop reads CASSLDQF. The CDR3 nucleotides read TGTGCCAGCAGCTTAGATCAGTTT. Full variable domain (remainder filled in from reference TRBV11-3 and TRBJ1-6): EAGVVQSPRYKIIEKKQPVAFWCNPISGHNTLYWYLQNLGQGPELLIRYENEEAVDDSQLPKDRFSAERLKGVDSTLKIQPAELGDSAVYLCASSLDQFGNGTRLTVT.

This chain uses TRBV2 with TRBJ1-4, with D unclear. V lost 2 bases to trimming and J lost 2 bases, with 6 bases between them. CDR3 length: 14 residues. In germline, CDR1 is SNHLY, CDR2 FYNNEI. The CDR3 is CASSERVTNEKLFF. In DNA form, the CDR3 reads TGTGCCAGCAGTGAAAGAGTTACTAATGAAAAACTGTTTTTT.

The J gene is TRBJ2-3, the V gene TRBV7-3; maybe TRBD2 (5 bases). Trimming pared 2 bases from V and 4 bases from J, leaving 13 bases between. Germline CDR1 reads SGHTA; CDR2 reads FQGTGA. The CDR3 loop spans 15 amino acids. The CDR3, as DNA: TGTGCCAGCAGCTTATCTAGCTACCGATCAGATACGCAGTATTTT. It encodes CASSLSSYRSDTQYF. Full variable domain (missing parts from reference TRBV7-3 and TRBJ2-3): GAGVSQTPSNKVTEKGKYVELRCDPISGHTALYWYRQSLGQGPEFLIYFQGTGAADDSGLPNDRFFAVRPEGSVSTLKIQRTERGDSAVYLCASSLSSYRSDTQYFGPGTRLTVL.

The J gene is TRBJ1-5, the V gene TRBV18; TRBD1 aligns across 9 bases. Germline V gene sequence: CDR1 KGHSH, CDR2 LQKENI. The length of the CDR3 is 16 residues. The V segment lost 0 bases and the J segment 3 bases; nucleotides outside the gene matches: 3. The CDR3 loop is CASSPPGTGINQPQHF. In DNA form, the CDR3 reads TGTGCCAGCTCACCACCTGGGACAGGGATCAATCAGCCCCAGCATTTT.

The chain uses TRBV2 and TRBJ2-3, with D maybe TRBD2 (5 bases). Trimming shortened V by 5 bases and J by 1 base, and 10 bases separated the two germline ends. The CDR3 loop spans 14 amino acids. CDR1 and CDR2 from the germline V gene are SNHLY and FYNNEI. In nucleotides, the CDR3 is TGTGCCAGCAGTACGGAGGCGGGCACAGATACGCAGTATTTT. As protein: CASSTEAGTDTQYF. The full variable domain, rest sourced from reference TRBV2 and TRBJ2-3, is EPEVTQTPSHQVTQMGQEVILRCVPISNHLYFYWYRQILGQKVEFLVSFYNNEISEKSEIFDDQFSVERPDGSNFTLKIRSTKLEDSAMYFCASSTEAGTDTQYFGPGTRLTVL.

The genes are TRBV5-6 and TRBJ2-3, with 7 bases fitting TRBD2. Germline trimming cut 2 bases from V and 5 bases from J; bases unmatched to any gene: 5. Germline assignment: CDR1 SGHDT and CDR2 YYEEEE. The CDR3 runs 14 residues. The CDR3 region is CASSFRGGVDTQYF. CDR3 in DNA: TGTGCCAGCAGCTTTAGGGGAGGGGTAGATACGCAGTATTTT. Full variable domain (rest looked up from reference TRBV5-6 and TRBJ2-3): DAGVTQSPTHLIKTRGQQVTLRCSPKSGHDTVSWYQQALGQGPQFIFQYYEEEERQRGNFPDRFSGHQFPNYSSELNVNALLLGDSALYLCASSFRGGVDTQYFGPGTRLTVL.

This chain uses TRBV19 with TRBJ2-5; 11 nucleotides align to TRBD2. The germline gives CDR1 LNHDA, CDR2 SQIVND (reference sequence). J gave up 3 bases and V 8 bases, and 2 bases lay outside the gene matches. The CDR3 extends over 13 amino acids. The CDR3 region has the DNA TGTGCCAGTGGGACTAGCGGTAAAGAGACCCAGTACTTC. It specifies CASGTSGKETQYF.

This chain connects TRBV28 to TRBJ2-5; 7 bases align to TRBD1. The CDR3 contains 15 residues. The J segment lost 6 bases and the V segment lost 1 base, leaving 8 bases of the junction unmatched. Germline CDR1 and CDR2: MDHEN and SYDVKM. CDR3 sequence: CASSLYRTQGKTQYF. CDR3 in DNA: TGTGCCAGCAGTTTATACCGGACACAGGGGAAGACCCAGTACTTC.

This clone was observed once. This chain links TRBV7-8 with TRBJ2-7; 8 nucleotides line up with TRBD1. J lost 0 bases, V lost 2 bases, and 3 bases had no gene match. Germline assignment: CDR1 SGHVS and CDR2 FQNEAQ. The CDR3 is made up of 15 amino acids. CDR3 amino acids: CASSLWDRYSYEQYF. In DNA form, the CDR3 reads TGTGCCAGCAGCTTATGGGACAGGTACTCCTACGAGCAGTACTTC. The complete variable domain, with remaining parts taken from reference TRBV7-8 and TRBJ2-7, reads GAGVSQSPRYKVAKRGQDVALRCDPISGHVSLFWYQQALGQGPEFLTYFQNEAQLDKSGLPSDRFFAERPEGSVSTLKIQRTQQEDSAVYLCASSLWDRYSYEQYFGPGTRLTVT.

This CDR3 reads CASSFTSGSGDTQYF. The CDR3 coding sequence is TGTGCCAGCAGTTTTACTAGCGGGAGTGGGGATACGCAGTATTTT. The chain recombines TRBV28 with TRBJ2-3, with TRBD2 identical over 11 bases. Unmatched junction bases numbered 5, after V lost 3 bases and J lost 6 bases. The CDR3 sequence is 15 residues long. Per germline, CDR1 MDHEN and CDR2 SYDVKM.

The V and J genes are TRBV6-5 and TRBJ1-2; weak D call: TRBD1 (5 bases). Trimming pared 4 bases from V and 3 bases from J, leaving 12 bases between. Germline CDR1 MNHEY, CDR2 SVGAGI. CDR3 length: 14 amino acids. The CDR3 sequence: CASSSGWGDYGYTF. The CDR3 region has the DNA TGTGCCAGCAGTTCAGGGTGGGGGGACTATGGCTACACCTTC.

The sample holds a few counts of this clone. The chain uses TRBV5-4 and TRBJ2-7; a possible D gene is TRBD1 (6 bases). Trimming cost V 1 base and J 5 bases, with 10 bases left between them. Per the germline V gene, CDR1 is SGHNT and CDR2 is YYREEE (reference sequence). The CDR3 contains 13 residues. As DNA, the CDR3 is TGTGCCAGCAGCTTGCAGGGGTCCCACGAGCAGTACTTC. Its translation is CASSLQGSHEQYF.

The chain has TRBV19 and TRBJ1-2; D is unresolved. This CDR3 region has 13 residues. Trimming cost V 2 bases and J 3 bases, with 7 bases left between them. Per germline, CDR1 LNHDA and CDR2 SQIVND (reference sequence). The DNA of the CDR3 is TGTGCCAGTAGTATACGGGAGGACTATGGCTACACCTTC. Its protein is CASSIREDYGYTF.

The rearrangement joins TRBV7-2 to TRBJ2-2; tentatively, D is TRBD1 (7 bases). Germline values: CDR1 SGHTA, CDR2 FQGNSA. Deletions cut 5 bases from V and 6 bases from J, with 10 bases between. The CDR3 sequence is 13 residues long. The CDR3 protein is CASSRRGPGELFF. CDR3 nucleotides: TGTGCCAGCAGCCGGAGGGGGCCCGGGGAGCTGTTTTTT.

The chain couples TRBV4-1 to TRBJ2-7; TRBD2 might be the D (7 bases). This CDR3 has 15 amino acids. CDR1 is MGHRA and CDR2 is YSYEKL in the germline V gene. The germline V and J ends were trimmed by 1 base and 3 bases, with 13 bases remaining between them. The CDR3 DNA sequence: TGCGCCAGCAGCCAAGGGGCGGGGGCCTACTACGAGCAGTACTTC. This translates into CASSQGAGAYYEQYF.

The chain joins TRBV7-2 to TRBJ1-5; no firm D call. Germline V gene sequence: CDR1 SGHTA, CDR2 FQGNSA. This CDR3 comprises 15 residues. Trimming removed 2 bases from V and 0 bases from J, with 8 bases in between. Written as DNA, the CDR3 is TGTGCCAGCAGCTTACAGTCTTATAGCAATCAGCCCCAGCATTTT. Protein sequence: CASSLQSYSNQPQHF.

This clone has only a few counts. At the DNA level, this CDR3 is encoded by other sequences in the same sample as well. V and J are TRBV4-2 and TRBJ2-7, with 7 nucleotides matching TRBD1. The germline V gene has CDR1 LGHNA and CDR2 YNFKEQ. V trimming: 2 bases; J trimming: 0 bases; junction bases outside the gene matches: 7. The CDR3 length is 16 residues. The CDR3 DNA reads as TGTGCCAGCAGCCAAAGGGACGGGGACAGCTCCTACGAGCAGTACTTC. Translated: CASSQRDGDSSYEQYF.